This T cell receptor (beta chain) stems from a study of identical twins. cDNA carried unique molecular identifiers, and a universal primer site was added by template switching. TCRdb reanalysed the 5' RACE reads using MiXCR and keeps one entry per CDR3 protein. The top ten clones hold approximately 5.1% of a sample with approximately 220,000 distinct CDR3 sequences, around a tenth of them seen once. Study-wide results and limits: Excess low generation probability was seen in twin-shared out-of-frame alpha sequences. The study based its conclusions on cross-sectional statistical analysis and did not follow the same donors.

This clonotype was observed a few times. Its antigen is unidentified. This CDR3 is built from 16 residues. V was cut by 4 bases and J by 3 bases, with 19 bases left in between. Germline V gives CDR1 LGHNA, CDR2 YSLEER. This receptor was identified in a woman younger than 35 in good health. This sequence joins TRBV4-3 and TRBJ2-7, with D possibly being TRBD1 (7 bases). Source material: memory (CD45RO+) T cells sorted from blood. This CDR3 reads CASSPGGVGQNYEQYF. CDR3 in DNA: TGCGCCAGCAGCCCTGGAGGGGTGGGACAGAACTACGAGCAGTACTTC.